Below, 13 T cell receptor beta chains from the same sample are listed, as sequenced in a study of blood T cell repertoires in COVID-19. Sequencing was performed with immunoSEQ multiplex PCR; in TCRdb, only in-frame clones are kept and a portion is missing. The table has about 200,000 clones, around 82% seen once. Source material: PBMCs or T cells enriched from blood (not recorded which). The receptors shown here come from a man aged 35-49 years who had recovered from COVID-19.

The rearrangement uses TRBV19 and TRBJ1-2; possibly TRBD1 for D (6 bases). The germline V gene encodes CDR1 LNHDA and CDR2 SQIVND (reference sequence). The germline V and J ends were trimmed by 5 bases and 2 bases, with 15 bases remaining between them. This CDR3 is built from 15 residues. The CDR3 DNA follows: TGTGCCAGTAGTGTTCTTAAGGGGGGGAACTATGGCTACACCTTC. This sequence encodes CASSVLKGGNYGYTF.

V gene TRBV6-4 combines with J gene TRBJ1-6; weak D call: TRBD1 (6 bases). Trimming removed 9 bases from V and 7 bases from J, with 13 bases in between. The CDR3 has 13 residues. Germline V gene lookup returns CDR1 MRHNA and CDR2 SNTAGT. The CDR3 nucleotides are TGTGCCAGTCGGGACACCGAGAATTCACCCCTCCACTTT. Translating it yields CASRDTENSPLHF.

The CDR3, as DNA: TGTGCCAGCAGACAGTTCAACACTGAAGCTTTCTTT. Its protein is CASRQFNTEAFF. V is TRBV6-5 and J is TRBJ1-1; D gene unclear. The CDR3 consists of 12 residues. The ends were cut back, 6 bases at V and 2 bases at J, with 7 bases in the middle. Germline V lookup: CDR1 MNHEY, CDR2 SVGAGI.

The chain combines TRBV19 with TRBJ1-5; TRBD1 matches 7 bases. Germline CDR1 is LNHDA and CDR2 is SQIVND (reference sequence). The CDR3 is 15 amino acids. After removal of 3 bases from V and 6 bases from J, the junction contained 8 bases not matched to a gene. The CDR3 loop is CASSMGAGGGQPQHF. The CDR3 DNA follows: TGTGCCAGTAGTATGGGGGCAGGGGGAGGTCAGCCCCAGCATTTT.

The DNA of the CDR3 is TGTGCCAGCAGCTTATCCGGGACAGGGAACGGAAACACCATATATTTT. Its protein product is CASSLSGTGNGNTIYF. V usage is TRBV7-9 and J usage is TRBJ1-3; 9 positions agree with TRBD1. Germline V gene sequence: CDR1 SEHNR, CDR2 FQNEAQ (reference sequence). This CDR3 spans 16 amino acids. The ends lost 2 bases at V and 4 bases at J; junction bases unmatched: 6.

V is TRBV10-3 and J is TRBJ1-2; D remains unclear. The ends were cut back, 3 bases at V and 5 bases at J, with 10 bases in the middle. CDR3 size: 13 residues. Germline lookup yields CDR1 ENHRY and CDR2 SYGVKD. The CDR3 DNA reads as TGTGCCATCAGTGAAGTGGAGGGATATGGCTACACCTTC. Translating gives CAISEVEGYGYTF.

The chain is built from TRBV6-2 or TRBV6-3 and TRBJ1-1, with 10 positions matching TRBD1. Germline-derived CDR1 and CDR2 are MNHEY and SVGEGT. Trimming cost V 0 bases and J 4 bases; bases outside gene matches: 11. The CDR3 length is 18 residues. The CDR3 DNA is TGTGCCAGCAGTTACTCTAAAGACAGGGGGCCGATGGGCACTGAAGCTTTCTTT. As protein: CASSYSKDRGPMGTEAFF.

This clone showed up just once. CDR3 bases: TGTGCCAGCAGCGTTAGACGGACAGGGGATGGCTACACCTTC. It codes for CASSVRRTGDGYTF. V gene TRBV9 combines with J gene TRBJ1-2, with TRBD1 matching over 9 bases. The V and J ends lost 2 bases and 6 bases, in that order; junction bases with no gene match: 5. The length of the CDR3 is 14 residues. Germline assignment: CDR1 SGDLS and CDR2 YYNGEE. The full variable domain, completed using reference TRBV9 and TRBJ1-2, is DSGVTQTPKHLITATGQRVTLRCSPRSGDLSVYWYQQSLDQGLQFLIQYYNGEERAKGNILERFSAQQFPDLHSELNLSSLELGDSALYFCASSVRRTGDGYTFGSGTRLTVV.

The chain combines TRBV5-4 with TRBJ1-1, with 7 bases fitting TRBD1. This CDR3 comprises 15 residues. J gave up 0 bases and V 3 bases, and 5 bases lay outside the gene matches. CDR1 SGHNT and CDR2 YYREEE come from the germline V gene (reference sequence). CDR3 in DNA: TGTGCCAGCAGCTCCGGGACAGTCATGAACACTGAAGCTTTCTTT. It encodes CASSSGTVMNTEAFF.

The gene calls are TRBV7-9 and TRBJ1-4; 7 nucleotides agree with TRBD1. V shed 1 base and J 8 bases; nucleotides not matched to a gene: 7. Germline V gives CDR1 SEHNR, CDR2 FQNEAQ (reference sequence). The CDR3 loop spans 15 amino acids. CDR3: CASSLETGLGEKLFF. CDR3 in DNA: TGTGCCAGCAGCTTAGAGACAGGGCTAGGGGAAAAACTGTTTTTT.

J is TRBJ1-2 and V is TRBV29-1; 8 bases match TRBD1. Germline trimming cut 5 bases from V and 1 base from J; bases unmatched to any gene: 6. CDR3 size: 14 residues. Germline V lookup: CDR1 SQVTM, CDR2 ANQGSEA. CDR3: CSVSDRGLNYGYTF. CDR3 sequence (DNA): TGCAGCGTTAGTGACAGGGGCCTTAACTATGGCTACACCTTC.

CDR3 in DNA: TGTGCCAGCAGTCCGACAGGGGGGAACACTGAAGCTTTCTTT. Translation: CASSPTGGNTEAFF. The V call is TRBV6-4, the J call TRBJ1-1, with 9 bases matching TRBD1. Germline CDR1 and CDR2: MRHNA and SNTAGT. The V and J ends lost 5 bases and 1 base, in that order; junction bases with no gene match: 2. This CDR3 contains 14 residues.

The chain joins TRBV25-1 to TRBJ1-2, with 7 bases matching TRBD1. Germline V gives CDR1 MGHDK, CDR2 SYGVNS. The V gene end was trimmed by 2 bases and the J gene end by 7 bases; junction bases not matched to a gene: 19. The CDR3 has 18 amino acids. The CDR3 sequence: CASSENRDRVRWGAGYTF. The CDR3 region has the DNA TGTGCCAGCAGTGAAAACCGGGACAGAGTCCGCTGGGGGGCTGGCTACACCTTC.